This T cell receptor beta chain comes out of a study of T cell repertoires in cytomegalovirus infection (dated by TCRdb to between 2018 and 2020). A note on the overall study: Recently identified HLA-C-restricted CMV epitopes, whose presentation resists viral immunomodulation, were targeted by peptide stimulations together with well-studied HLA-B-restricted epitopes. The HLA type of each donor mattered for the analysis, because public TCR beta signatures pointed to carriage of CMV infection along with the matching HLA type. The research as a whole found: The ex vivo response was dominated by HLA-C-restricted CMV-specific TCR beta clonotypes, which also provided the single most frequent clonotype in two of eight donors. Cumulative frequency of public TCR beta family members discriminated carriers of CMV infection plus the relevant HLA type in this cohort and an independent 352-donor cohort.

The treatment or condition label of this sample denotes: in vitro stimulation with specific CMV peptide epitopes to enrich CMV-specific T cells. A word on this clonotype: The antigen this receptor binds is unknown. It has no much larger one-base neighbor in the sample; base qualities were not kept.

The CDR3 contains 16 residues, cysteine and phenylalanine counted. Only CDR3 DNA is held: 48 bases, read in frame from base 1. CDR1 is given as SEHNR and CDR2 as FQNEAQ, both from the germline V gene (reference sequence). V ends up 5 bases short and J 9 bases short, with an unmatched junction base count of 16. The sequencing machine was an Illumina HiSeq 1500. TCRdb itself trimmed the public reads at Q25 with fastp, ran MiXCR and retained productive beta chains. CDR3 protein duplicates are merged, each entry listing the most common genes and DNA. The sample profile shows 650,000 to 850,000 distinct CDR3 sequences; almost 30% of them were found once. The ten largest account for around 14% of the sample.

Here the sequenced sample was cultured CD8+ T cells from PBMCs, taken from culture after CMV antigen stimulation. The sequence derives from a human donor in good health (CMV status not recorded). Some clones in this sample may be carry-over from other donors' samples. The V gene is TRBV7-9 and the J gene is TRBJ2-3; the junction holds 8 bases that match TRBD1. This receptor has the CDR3 CASSQDRGSSRKTQYF. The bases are TGTGCCAGCAGCCAAGACAGGGGTTCCTCCAGAAAGACGCAGTATTTT.